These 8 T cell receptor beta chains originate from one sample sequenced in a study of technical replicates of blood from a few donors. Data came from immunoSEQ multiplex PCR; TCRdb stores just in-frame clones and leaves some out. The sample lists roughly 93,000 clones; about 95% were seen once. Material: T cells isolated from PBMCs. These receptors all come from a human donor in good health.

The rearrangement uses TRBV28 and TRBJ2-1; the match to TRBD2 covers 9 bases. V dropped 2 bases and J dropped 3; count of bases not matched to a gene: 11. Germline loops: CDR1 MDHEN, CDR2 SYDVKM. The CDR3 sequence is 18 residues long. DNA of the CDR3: TGTGCCAGCAGTTTACCCCAAGTGGCGGGGGGGCGCTACAATGAGCAGTTCTTC. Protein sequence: CASSLPQVAGGRYNEQFF.

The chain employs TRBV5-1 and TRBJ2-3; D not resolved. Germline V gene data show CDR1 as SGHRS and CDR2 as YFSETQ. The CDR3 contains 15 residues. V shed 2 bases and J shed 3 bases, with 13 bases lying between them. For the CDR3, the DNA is TGCGCCAGCAGCTTTAGGCCCCCCGGGACAGATACGCAGTATTTT. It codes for CASSFRPPGTDTQYF.

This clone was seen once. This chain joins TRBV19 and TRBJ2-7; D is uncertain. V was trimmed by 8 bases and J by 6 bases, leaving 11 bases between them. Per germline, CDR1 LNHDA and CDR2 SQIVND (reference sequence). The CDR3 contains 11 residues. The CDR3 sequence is CASQFRSEQYF. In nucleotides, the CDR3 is TGTGCCAGTCAATTCCGTAGCGAGCAGTACTTC.

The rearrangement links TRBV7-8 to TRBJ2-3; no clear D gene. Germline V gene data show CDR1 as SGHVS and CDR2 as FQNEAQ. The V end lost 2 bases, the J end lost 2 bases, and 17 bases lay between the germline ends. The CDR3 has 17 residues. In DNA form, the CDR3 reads TGTGCCAGCAGCTTATCATTAGCCTCTCTATTCACAGATACGCAGTATTTT. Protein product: CASSLSLASLFTDTQYF.

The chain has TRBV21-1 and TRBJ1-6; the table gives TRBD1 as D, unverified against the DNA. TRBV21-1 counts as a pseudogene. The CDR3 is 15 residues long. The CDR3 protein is CASSTRTGANSPLHF. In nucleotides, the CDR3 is TGTGCCAGCAGCACCCGGACAGGGGCCAATTCACCCCTCCACTTT.

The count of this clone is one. The DNA of the CDR3 is TGTGCCAGCAGCGGGACTAGCGGCCTCGGAGCGTTCTTC. Its translation is CASSGTSGLGAFF. The chain is built from TRBV7-9 and TRBJ2-1, with 11 bases lining up with TRBD2. The length of the CDR3 is 13 residues. The V gene end was trimmed by 5 bases and the J gene end by 15 bases; junction bases not matched to a gene: 9. Germline loops: CDR1 SEHNR, CDR2 FQNEAQ (reference sequence).

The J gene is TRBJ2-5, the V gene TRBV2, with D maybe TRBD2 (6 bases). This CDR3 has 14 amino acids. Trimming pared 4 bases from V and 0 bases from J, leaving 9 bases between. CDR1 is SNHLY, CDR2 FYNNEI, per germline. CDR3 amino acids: CASSVRGYQETQYF. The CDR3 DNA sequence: TGTGCCAGCAGTGTCCGGGGGTACCAAGAGACCCAGTACTTC. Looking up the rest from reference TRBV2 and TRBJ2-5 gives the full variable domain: EPEVTQTPSHQVTQMGQEVILRCVPISNHLYFYWYRQILGQKVEFLVSFYNNEISEKSEIFDDQFSVERPDGSNFTLKIRSTKLEDSAMYFCASSVRGYQETQYFGPGTRLLVL.

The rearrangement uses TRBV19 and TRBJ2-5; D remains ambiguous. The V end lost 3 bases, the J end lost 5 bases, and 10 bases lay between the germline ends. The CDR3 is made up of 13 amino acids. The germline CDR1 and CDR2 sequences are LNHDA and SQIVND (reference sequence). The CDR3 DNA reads TGTGCCAGTAGTATTGGGCGAAGCGAGACCCAGTACTTC. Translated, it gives CASSIGRSETQYF.